These 10 T cell receptor beta chains share one sample of origin, sequenced in a study of metastatic and nonmetastatic thyroid tumors. TCRdb redid the clone calls on the PCR reads using MiXCR. The sample has under 20,000 clones, 30% to 40% seen once. All patients reached thyroid surgery having received no treatment beforehand. The sequenced sample consisted of tumor tissue. These receptors originate from a female donor with papillary thyroid cancer or a benign thyroid nodule (not recorded which). Some clones in this sample may be carry-over from other donors' samples.

This clone has a count of ten or more. The CDR3 is CASSPGTVTDTQYF. CDR3 in DNA: TGTGCCAGCAGCCCCGGGACAGTCACAGATACGCAGTATTTT. The chain uses TRBV3-1 and TRBJ2-3; 7 bases align to TRBD1. This CDR3 has 14 residues. V lost 4 bases, J lost 2 bases, and 3 bases stayed unmatched. Germline V CDR1 and CDR2: LGHDT, YNNKEL (reference sequence).

A note on this clone: Compared with germline, one end of the junction differs, possibly owing to a read error. The J gene is TRBJ2-7, the V gene TRBV6-2 or TRBV6-3; D might be TRBD1 (6 bases). Germline V gene lookup returns CDR1 MNHEY and CDR2 SVGEGT. This CDR3 has 17 amino acids. Here the CDR3 reads CASSYSGAVSPSYAQYF. The CDR3 DNA reads TGTGCCAGCAGTTACTCGGGGGCGGTGAGTCCGTCCTACGCGCAGTACTTC.

The sample holds a few counts of this clone. The J gene is TRBJ2-7, the V gene TRBV28; TRBD1 or TRBD2 may be the D gene (5 bases each). The CDR3 consists of 15 residues. Germline-derived CDR1 and CDR2 are MDHEN and SYDVKM. Trimming cost V 4 bases and J 2 bases, with 15 bases left between them. Here the CDR3 DNA reads TGTGCCAGCAGTTCTCCGGGACGCAACCCCTACGAGCAGTACTTC. Protein product: CASSSPGRNPYEQYF.

This clone was detected once. The junction departs from germline at one end; a sequencing error may be responsible. V is TRBV19 and J is TRBJ2-7; weak D call: TRBD1 (6 bases). Looked up from germline, CDR1 is LNHDA and CDR2 is SQIVND (reference sequence). The CDR3 runs 16 residues. The CDR3 spells CAGHPRRAGASYDQYF. CDR3 nucleotides: TGTGCCGGCCACCCCCGAAGGGCAGGGGCATCCTACGATCAGTACTTC.

The V call is TRBV28, the J call TRBJ2-7; 9 positions match TRBD1. CDR3 length: 20 amino acids. The J segment lost 0 bases and the V segment lost 2 bases, leaving 17 bases of the junction unmatched. Per the germline V gene, CDR1 is MDHEN and CDR2 is SYDVKM. This CDR3 reads CASSLELTLDRGLSSYEQYF. The CDR3 nucleotides read TGTGCCAGCAGTTTAGAACTTACCTTGGACAGGGGCCTCAGCTCCTACGAGCAGTACTTC.

The V and J genes are TRBV11-1 and TRBJ2-7; 7 bases are shared with TRBD1. Unmatched junction bases numbered 10, after V lost 2 bases and J lost 0 bases. The germline V gene has CDR1 SGHAT and CDR2 FQDESV (reference sequence). This CDR3 contains 17 residues. The CDR3 here is CASSLSTGDGGSYEQYF. As DNA, the CDR3 is TGTGCCAGCAGCTTAAGTACAGGGGATGGCGGCTCCTACGAGCAGTACTTC.

CDR3 in DNA: TGTGCCAGCAGCCAAGGGGCCCCTGGCTACACCTTC. This encodes CASSQGAPGYTF. The rearrangement uses TRBV3-1 and TRBJ1-2; D unresolved. The CDR3 has 12 residues. The germline gives CDR1 LGHDT, CDR2 YNNKEL (reference sequence). Trimming took off 1 base at V and 7 bases at J, with 7 bases between the two ends.

J is TRBJ2-3 and V is TRBV6-4; TRBD2 matches 9 bases. V lost 4 bases and J lost 3; bases outside the gene matches: 5. CDR1 MRHNA and CDR2 SNTAGT come from the germline V gene. This CDR3 is built from 15 residues. This CDR3 reads CASSALAGTTDTQYF. The CDR3 bases are TGTGCCAGCAGTGCCCTAGCGGGGACGACAGATACGCAGTATTTT.

The J gene is TRBJ1-3, the V gene TRBV7-7; D is ambiguous. Germline-derived CDR1 and CDR2 are SSHAT and FNYEAQ (reference sequence). This CDR3 is 13 amino acids long. V was shortened by 1 base and J by 7 bases, with 8 bases between the two germline ends. This CDR3 is CASSLVLGNTIYF. The CDR3 coding sequence is TGTGCCAGCAGCTTAGTTCTGGGGAACACCATATATTTT. The variable domain in full, with the rest retrieved from reference TRBV7-7 and TRBJ1-3, is GAGVSQSPRYKVTKRGQDVTLRCDPISSHATLYWYQQALGQGPEFLTYFNYEAQPDKSGLPSDRFSAERPEGSISTLTIQRTEQRDSAMYRCASSLVLGNTIYFGEGSWLTVV.

This clone was observed a few times. V is TRBV19 and J is TRBJ2-7, with unresolved D. The germline V and J ends were trimmed by 0 bases and 1 base, with 7 bases remaining between them. Germline-derived CDR1 and CDR2 are LNHDA and SQIVND (reference sequence). The CDR3 extends over 14 amino acids. CDR3 sequence: CASSIDLTSYEQYF. The CDR3 region has the DNA TGTGCCAGTAGTATAGATCTAACGTCCTACGAGCAGTACTTC. Using reference TRBV19 and TRBJ2-7 for the parts outside the CDR3, the full variable domain is DGGITQSPKYLFRKEGQNVTLSCEQNLNHDAMYWYRQDPGQGLRLIYYSQIVNDFQKGDIAEGYSVSREKKESFPLTVTSAQKNPTAFYLCASSIDLTSYEQYFGPGTRLTVT.